The present T cell receptor beta chain was sequenced within a study of blood T cell repertoires in COVID-19. Study at large: Sites in the United States, Italy and Spain provided acute and convalescent COVID-19 samples.

Sequenced by immunoSEQ multiplex PCR; TCRdb stores in-frame clones only, minus some. The sample yields about 200,000 clones, around nine tenths seen once. J gave up 1 base and V 4 bases, and 1 base lay outside the gene matches. CDR3 length: 14 amino acids. Germline V gene lookup returns CDR1 LNHDA and CDR2 SQIVND (reference sequence). Sequencing input: peripheral blood. The chain employs TRBV19 and TRBJ1-1; TRBD1 matches at 9 bases. The clonotype originates from a man aged 35-49 years with acute or convalescent COVID-19. The CDR3 nucleotides are TGTGCCAGTAGTAAGACAGGGGGGAACACTGAAGCTTTCTTT. It yields the protein CASSKTGGNTEAFF.